This entry is about one T cell receptor (beta chain). This clonotype was picked up many times. Which antigen it targets is not known. No quality values exist for individual bases; no much larger clone is one base distant. The TCR beta CDR3 regions were amplified from RNA transcripts. The first round of RT-PCR for the TCR CDR3 was performed with the HTBI primer set and the Qiagen OneStep RT-PCR kit. A second multiplex PCR round built the libraries, followed by size selection and purification. Libraries were sequenced paired-end with 100 bp reads on an Illumina HiSeq2000. In the source study's methods: SOAPnuke was used to process the raw data, with reads discarded if the reads contained adapters or uncalled bases, had a mean Phred below 15, or lacked an exact constant-primer or identifier match. COPE v1.2.5 was used to merge high-quality paired reads, and clonotypes were defined as unique nucleotide sequences. MiTCR v1.1 was used to align clonotypes to the IMGT TRBV, TRBD and TRBJ reference segments. The analysis included only V-J combinations with a frequency above 0.0001, which together covered around 99% of the repertoires. The TCS score was defined as the ratio of F50 (clonal expansion) to E x V (chaos), calculated using BLOSUM62-based TCRdist between CDR3 peptides within each V-J. Welch's t-statistics and random forest reduced fewer than 550 V-J features to roughly 13, which were used in a naive Bayes classifier (R e1071). The raw public data were reprocessed by TCRdb itself: fastp quality trimming at Q25, MiXCR clonotype calling, in-frame beta chains only. Rows are unified per CDR3 protein, each entry keeping the most common DNA and genes. TCRdb assigned the V and J calls; the authors' analysis was not used. This sample comprises some 600,000 distinct CDR3 sequences, 14% of them detected only once. The leading ten clones occupy 5.8% of the sample.

The hyperthyroidism patients were between 18 and 65 years old and newly diagnosed, with a disease duration of less than 2 months. The study excluded patients with uncontrolled infections, other autoimmune diseases, pregnancy or lactation. Diagnoses were based on clinical symptoms, serum thyroxine and TRAb, thyroid ultrasound and orbital computed tomography. Blood from progressor patients was drawn when they were first diagnosed with hyperthyroidism, before any ophthalmopathy symptoms appeared. PBMCs were separated from around 9.1 ml of fresh peripheral blood using Ficoll-Paque density gradient centrifugation. Progressor patients were initially diagnosed with Graves' hyperthyroidism and developed ophthalmopathy during follow-up. Total RNA was extracted with Trizol reagent, and quality was checked on an Agilent 2100 Bioanalyzer. This sample stems from a study of T cells in Graves' hyperthyroidism and ophthalmopathy (dated by TCRdb to about 2019). For the wider study: Peripheral blood was collected at initial diagnosis, before any treatment. To identify distinguishing TCR V-J signatures, a discovery cohort of 90 to 100 patients was used, comprising 43 with Graves' ophthalmopathy and around 60 with stable Graves' hyperthyroidism. Whether ophthalmopathy could be predicted prospectively was tested in an independent validation cohort made up of some 20 hyperthyroidism patients plus 17 patients who later progressed to ophthalmopathy. For training and testing, the 100 or so patients in the discovery cohort were randomly divided in a 7:3 ratio. In addition, the study compared T-cell repertoires in thyroid tissue and in blood from several Graves' hyperthyroidism patients. After blood sampling, hyperthyroidism patients were treated with methimazole at a starting dose of 30 mg daily, and ophthalmopathy patients were treated with high-dose intravenous methylprednisolone. The paper reports TCR Vbeta CDR3 sequencing of approximately 140 peripheral blood samples: over 40 ophthalmopathy, around 80 hyperthyroidism and around 17 progressor patients.

V gives up 8 bases and J gives up 2 bases, and the segment between their germline ends measures 10 bases. The germline V gene gives CDR1 as SNHLY and CDR2 as FYNNEI. The CDR3 numbers 13 residues from cysteine through phenylalanine. The kept DNA is CDR3 alone, 39 bases in frame from the first base. Overall results and qualifications from the work: In validation, the model predicted progression to ophthalmopathy a median of approximately 6.6 months before onset, with approximately 71% sensitivity and almost 75% specificity. No statistical method was used to fix the sample size in advance, and group allocation was not hidden from the investigators. Most expanded thyroid clonotypes (frequency above 0.001) were also found in blood, which suggests that blood repertoires may mirror thyroid immune responses. A model built on a 13 V-J signature distinguished ophthalmopathy from stable hyperthyroidism, reaching about 88% sensitivity and under 84% specificity in cross-validation and 80%/75% in testing.

Rearrangement joined TRBV2 to TRBJ1-5; a tentative D match to TRBD1 spans 5 bases. Sequences were obtained from blood. This receptor was identified in a woman in her thirties with Graves' hyperthyroidism that later progressed to Graves' ophthalmopathy. The bases are TGTGCCAGCGAGAGGGGAGGCAATCAGCCCCAGCATTTT. This encodes CASERGGNQPQHF. The reference TRBV2 and TRBJ1-5 proteins fill in what lies around the CDR3, so the full variable domain reads EPEVTQTPSHQVTQMGQEVILRCVPISNHLYFYWYRQILGQKVEFLVSFYNNEISEKSEIFDDQFSVERPDGSNFTLKIRSTKLEDSAMYFCASERGGNQPQHFGDGTRLSIL.